Listed below are T cell receptor beta chains from one sample, sequenced in a study of cytomegalovirus exposure and HLA in healthy donors. The method was immunoSEQ multiplex PCR; TCRdb's version includes in-frame clones alone and lacks a portion of them. This repertoire shows a few hundred thousand clones, around 90% found once; its top ten account for 0.37%. The sample consisted of PBMCs. The receptors were sampled from a woman between 18 and 30 years old in good health and CMV-seronegative. CDR3s include the opening cysteine and the closing phenylalanine or tryptophan. A D gene is named only where the DNA matches it firmly. Expanded clones get a size class; other rows say once, few or many, or leave the size out.

.	TRBV20-1	TRBJ2-1	.	CSATQGNEQFF	TGCAGTGCTACACAGGGTAATGAGCAGTTCTTC
.	TRBV5-8	TRBJ1-6	.	CASTRGAVNSPLHF	TGTGCCAGCACCCGGGGGGCGGTCAATTCACCCCTCCACTTT
.	TRBV7-6	TRBJ2-3	TRBD1	CASSLATGGFGDTQYF	TGTGCCAGCAGCTTAGCAACAGGGGGCTTTGGAGATACGCAGTATTTT
.	TRBV7-8	TRBJ2-7	.	CASSLIIYEQYF	TGTGCCAGCAGCTTAATAATCTACGAGCAGTACTTC
.	TRBV6-5	TRBJ2-7	.	CASSPGSDAYEQYF	TGTGCCAGCTCCCCGGGATCGGACGCCTACGAGCAGTACTTC
.	TRBV19	TRBJ1-2	.	CASSIFNRPLYGYTF	TGTGCCAGTAGTATCTTTAACAGACCCCTCTATGGCTACACCTTC
.	TRBV14	TRBJ1-3	.	CASSHLISGNTIYF	TGTGCCAGCAGCCACCTAATATCTGGAAACACCATATATTTT
.	TRBV6-4	TRBJ2-1	.	CASSANGVNEQFF	TGTGCCAGCAGTGCAAACGGGGTAAATGAGCAGTTCTTC
once	TRBV7-9	TRBJ1-1	.	CASSFPLGEAFF	TGTGCCAGCAGCTTTCCCCTCGGTGAAGCTTTCTTT
.	TRBV7-6	TRBJ2-6	.	CASSNSLPISGANVLTF	TGTGCCAGCAGCAACTCCCTCCCCATCTCTGGGGCCAACGTCCTGACTTTC
.	TRBV5-4	TRBJ2-2	.	CASSKRRENTGELFF	TGTGCCAGCAGCAAACGCCGGGAAAACACCGGGGAGCTGTTTTTT
.	TRBV4-1	TRBJ2-1	.	CASSQVGGYSGDEQFF	TGCGCCAGCAGCCAAGTAGGGGGTTACTCAGGCGATGAGCAGTTCTTC
.	TRBV5-1	TRBJ2-3	.	CASSSSSTDTQYF	TGCGCCAGCAGTTCCTCTAGCACAGATACGCAGTATTTT
.	TRBV12-5	TRBJ2-1	.	CASGFAGYNEQFF	TGTGCTAGTGGTTTTGCGGGTTACAATGAGCAGTTCTTC
.	TRBV11-3	TRBJ2-3	TRBD2	CASSPQTSGGSTDTQYF	TGTGCCAGCAGCCCCCAGACTAGCGGGGGGAGCACAGATACGCAGTATTTT
.	TRBV5-6	TRBJ2-4	.	CASSLEGYRAKNIQYF	TGTGCCAGCAGCTTGGAGGGGTACAGAGCCAAAAACATTCAGTACTTC
.	TRBV10-2	TRBJ1-4	.	CASSDPSSNEKLFF	TGCGCCAGCAGTGACCCGAGTAGTAATGAAAAACTGTTTTTT
.	TRBV10-1	TRBJ2-2	.	CASSDQGSSGELFF	TGCGCCAGCAGTGATCAGGGGTCGTCCGGGGAGCTGTTTTTT
.	TRBV6-5	TRBJ1-1	.	CASTPLRGWSTEAFF	TGTGCCAGCACGCCCCTCCGTGGGTGGAGCACTGAAGCTTTCTTT
.	TRBV19	TRBJ1-5	TRBD1	CASSATGPSNQPQHF	TGTGCCAGTAGTGCGACAGGGCCAAGCAATCAGCCCCAGCATTTT
few	TRBV9	TRBJ1-2	.	CASSVDSSSNYGYTF	TGTGCCAGCAGCGTAGACAGTTCGTCTAACTATGGCTACACCTTC
.	TRBV29-1	TRBJ2-7	TRBD1	CSVLPGQGGNEQYF	TGCAGCGTTCTTCCGGGACAGGGGGGCAACGAGCAGTACTTC
once	TRBV27	TRBJ2-1	.	CASRIQVEENNEQFF	TGTGCCAGCAGGATACAAGTGGAGGAAAACAATGAGCAGTTCTTC
.	TRBV5-1	TRBJ1-4	TRBD1	CASSTGQGNEKLFF	TGCGCCAGCAGCACGGGACAGGGGAATGAAAAACTGTTTTTT
.	TRBV4-1	TRBJ1-1	TRBD1	CASSQDEQGAQNTEAFF	TGCGCCAGCAGCCAAGATGAACAGGGGGCGCAGAACACTGAAGCTTTCTTT
few	TRBV18	TRBJ1-2	.	CASSPNGYGYTF	TGTGCCAGCTCGCCTAATGGCTATGGCTACACCTTC
.	TRBV7-9	TRBJ2-2	TRBD1	CASSLPRTGGDTGELFF	TGTGCCAGCAGCTTACCCCGGACAGGGGGCGACACCGGGGAGCTGTTTTTT
once	TRBV7-8	TRBJ2-4	TRBD1	CASSLNRGSIQYF	TGTGCCAGCAGCTTAAACAGGGGAAGCATTCAGTACTTC
.	TRBV5-6	TRBJ2-1	.	CASRGGASYNEQFF	TGTGCCAGCAGAGGGGGGGCATCTTACAATGAGCAGTTCTTC
.	TRBV4-3	TRBJ2-2	.	CASSQSSSPGELFF	TGCGCCAGCAGCCAATCCTCGAGTCCCGGGGAGCTGTTTTTT
once	TRBV7-6	TRBJ1-1	.	CASSPGVTTEAFF	TGTGCCAGCAGCCCGGGGGTCACTACTGAAGCTTTCTTT
once	TRBV19	TRBJ1-1	TRBD1	CASSGWTGADTEAFF	TGTGCCAGTAGTGGGTGGACAGGGGCGGACACTGAAGCTTTCTTT
.	TRBV7-8	TRBJ1-5	TRBD1	CASSLGQGRFQIYNQPQHF	TGTGCCAGCAGCTTAGGACAGGGCAGGTTTCAAATATACAATCAGCCCCAGCATTTT
.	TRBV18	TRBJ1-1	.	CASSPPWSGKTEAFF	TGTGCCAGCTCACCACCATGGTCAGGGAAGACTGAAGCTTTCTTT
.	TRBV11-2	TRBJ2-5	.	CASSLGVEVVETQYF	TGTGCCAGCAGCTTAGGGGTAGAGGTAGTGGAGACCCAGTACTTC
.	TRBV28	TRBJ1-3	.	CASTETRGPGNTIYF	TGTGCCAGCACCGAGACCAGGGGCCCTGGAAACACCATATATTTT
.	TRBV6-5	TRBJ1-1	.	CASSYSQGLSTEAFF	TGTGCCAGCAGTTACTCGCAGGGATTGAGCACTGAAGCTTTCTTT
once	TRBV5-4	TRBJ2-3	TRBD1	CASSLGTGVGDTQYF	TGTGCCAGCAGCTTGGGGACAGGGGTGGGAGATACGCAGTATTTT
.	TRBV11-2	TRBJ2-1	TRBD2	CASSFERLAGVGEQFF	TGTGCCAGCAGCTTCGAGAGACTAGCCGGAGTGGGGGAGCAGTTCTTC
.	TRBV9	TRBJ1-6	.	CASSPGTTPYNSPLHF	TGTGCCAGCAGCCCAGGGACAACTCCCTATAATTCACCCCTCCACTTT
once	TRBV6-6	TRBJ1-1	.	CASSYSRPGTEAFF	TGTGCCAGCAGTTACTCGAGACCCGGGACTGAAGCTTTCTTT
.	TRBV29-1	TRBJ1-6	.	CSVEDVQGEPLHF	TGCAGCGTTGAAGATGTCCAGGGCGAACCCCTCCACTTT
.	TRBV7-3	TRBJ2-1	.	CASSLGGEIYNEQFF	TGTGCCAGCAGCTTAGGCGGGGAAATTTACAATGAGCAGTTCTTC
.	TRBV6-5	TRBJ2-1	TRBD2	CASSLGLAGYNEQFF	TGTGCCAGCAGCCTGGGACTAGCGGGTTACAATGAGCAGTTCTTC
.	TRBV28	TRBJ2-7	.	CASSLMMRVSSYEQYF	TGTGCCAGCAGTTTAATGATGAGGGTTAGCTCCTACGAGCAGTACTTC
.	TRBV7-3	TRBJ2-2	TRBD2	CASSSGLAGTGELFF	TGTGCCAGCAGCTCTGGACTAGCAGGGACCGGGGAGCTGTTTTTT
.	TRBV7-9	TRBJ1-3	TRBD1	CASSLIGGAGNTIYF	TGTGCCAGCAGTCTCATAGGGGGCGCCGGAAACACCATATATTTT
.	TRBV7-9	TRBJ1-6	TRBD1	CASSSTGGNSPLHF	TGTGCCAGCAGCTCGACAGGGGGCAATTCACCCCTCCACTTT
.	TRBV7-2	TRBJ2-1	.	CASRQDSSSYNEQFF	TGTGCCAGCAGGCAAGACAGTAGCTCCTACAATGAGCAGTTCTTC
.	TRBV6-1	TRBJ1-2	.	CASSEVRGYGYTF	TGTGCCAGCAGTGAGGTCAGGGGCTATGGCTACACCTTC
.	TRBV2	TRBJ1-5	.	CASTERGSSNQPQHF	TGTGCCAGCACCGAGCGGGGTTCTAGCAATCAGCCCCAGCATTTT
.	TRBV19	TRBJ2-1	TRBD2	CASSIELAGGYEQFF	TGTGCCAGTAGTATTGAGCTAGCGGGGGGCTATGAGCAGTTCTTC
.	TRBV4-3	TRBJ2-1	.	CASSLIGALIHEQFF	TGCGCCAGCAGCCTCATAGGGGCTCTTATCCATGAGCAGTTCTTC
.	TRBV19	TRBJ1-6	.	CASSQANSPLHF	TGTGCCAGTAGTCAGGCGAATTCACCCCTCCACTTT
.	TRBV7-9	TRBJ1-5	.	CASSHPGDQPQHF	TGTGCCAGCAGCCACCCGGGGGATCAGCCCCAGCATTTT
.	TRBV7-9	TRBJ1-4	TRBD1	CASSSGTGGAEKLFF	TGTGCCAGCAGCTCTGGGACAGGGGGAGCTGAAAAACTGTTTTTT
.	TRBV14	TRBJ1-6	.	CASSQDLRNSPLHF	TGTGCCAGCAGCCAAGATTTGAGAAATTCACCCCTCCACTTT
.	TRBV2	TRBJ1-4	.	CASRRDRSTNEELFF	TGTGCCAGCAGGCGGGACCGCTCAACTAATGAAGAACTGTTTTTT
.	TRBV5-4	TRBJ2-2	TRBD1	CASSHDRDSTGELFF	TGTGCCAGCAGCCATGACAGGGACAGCACCGGGGAGCTGTTTTTT
.	TRBV11-3	TRBJ2-5	.	CASARGAGGETQYF	TGTGCCAGCGCTAGGGGGGCAGGGGGAGAGACCCAGTACTTC